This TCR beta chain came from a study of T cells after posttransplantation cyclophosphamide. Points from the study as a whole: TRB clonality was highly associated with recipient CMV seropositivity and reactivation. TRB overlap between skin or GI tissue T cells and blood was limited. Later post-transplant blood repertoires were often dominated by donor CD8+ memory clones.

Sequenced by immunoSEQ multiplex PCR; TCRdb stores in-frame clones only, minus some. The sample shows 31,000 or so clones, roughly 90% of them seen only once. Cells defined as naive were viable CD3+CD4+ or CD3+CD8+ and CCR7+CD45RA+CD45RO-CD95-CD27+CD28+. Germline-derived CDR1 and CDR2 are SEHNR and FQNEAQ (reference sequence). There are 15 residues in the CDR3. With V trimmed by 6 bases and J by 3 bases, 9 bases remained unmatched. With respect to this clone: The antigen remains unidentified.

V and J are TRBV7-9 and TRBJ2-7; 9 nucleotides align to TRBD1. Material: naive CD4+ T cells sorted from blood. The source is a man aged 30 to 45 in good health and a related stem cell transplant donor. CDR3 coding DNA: TGTGCCAGCAGGAGGGACAGGGTAGTGAGCTACGAGCAGTACTTC. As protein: CASRRDRVVSYEQYF.